The 23 T cell receptor beta chains reported below all come from one sample, sequenced in a study of radiotherapy plus CTLA-4 blockade in lung cancer. Sequenced by immunoSEQ multiplex PCR; TCRdb stores in-frame clones only, minus some. The sample has 35,000 to 45,000 clones; 70% to 80% are singletons. Specimen: peripheral blood, collected from a patient treated with radiotherapy plus ipilimumab. All receptors derive from a human donor with non-small cell lung cancer whose response to radiotherapy plus ipilimumab could not be evaluated.

This clone was found a few times. The V gene is TRBV28, the J gene TRBJ2-1, with D possibly being TRBD2 (6 bases). There are 13 residues in the CDR3. Germline V CDR1 and CDR2: MDHEN, SYDVKM. Trimming removed 5 bases from V and 12 bases from J, with 17 bases in between. CDR3 amino acids: CASSEVADELQFF. CDR3 bases: TGTGCCAGCAGTGAAGTAGCGGACGAGCTGCAGTTCTTC.

This clone was detected a few times. V is TRBV12-5 and J is TRBJ2-5; D not certain. The length of the CDR3 is 12 residues. CDR1 is LGHNT, CDR2 FRNRAP, per germline. With 3 bases removed from V and 5 bases from J, the gap between germline ends came to 7 bases. CDR3: CASGFYRETQYF. The CDR3 DNA reads as TGTGCTAGTGGTTTCTATCGGGAGACCCAGTACTTC.

The rearrangement joins TRBV9 to TRBJ1-1; D gene unclear. Germline CDR1 SGDLS, CDR2 YYNGEE. V was trimmed by 1 base and J by 4 bases, leaving 8 bases between them. This CDR3 spans 13 amino acids. The CDR3 sequence is CASSVISGTEAFF. For the CDR3, the DNA is TGTGCCAGCAGCGTAATAAGCGGCACTGAAGCTTTCTTT.

The chain is built from TRBV7-2 and TRBJ2-7; 8 bases agree with TRBD1. This CDR3 contains 12 residues. The J segment lost 4 bases and the V segment lost 4 bases, leaving 0 bases of the junction unmatched. The germline gives CDR1 SGHTA, CDR2 FQGNSA. The CDR3 DNA reads TGTGCCAGCAGCTGGACAGGGTACGAGCAGTACTTC. Translating gives CASSWTGYEQYF.

V is TRBV27 and J is TRBJ2-3; D might be TRBD1 (6 bases). V gave up 7 bases and J gave up 3 bases, with 11 bases separating them. The CDR3 is made up of 13 amino acids. Germline V lookup: CDR1 MNHEY, CDR2 SMNVEV (reference sequence). The CDR3 loop is CASKQGGTDTQYF. CDR3 in DNA: TGTGCCAGCAAACAGGGTGGGACAGATACGCAGTATTTT.

The chain joins TRBV11-2 to TRBJ2-3; 7 bases fit TRBD2. V gave up 5 bases and J gave up 1 base; unmatched junction bases: 6. Germline CDR1 and CDR2: SGHAT and FQNNGV. The CDR3 length is 15 residues. In nucleotides, the CDR3 is TGTGCCAGCAGCCCTACGGCGGGGGGCACAGATACGCAGTATTTT. Translated: CASSPTAGGTDTQYF.

This chain joins TRBV6-5 and TRBJ1-4; D unresolved. V dropped 11 bases and J dropped 6 bases, with 10 bases sitting between them. CDR1 and CDR2 (germline): MNHEY, SVGAGI. This CDR3 is 11 amino acids long. This CDR3 is CASKEYEKLFF. As DNA, the CDR3 is TGTGCCTCCAAGGAGTATGAAAAACTGTTTTTT.

This sequence joins TRBV6-1 and TRBJ2-3; 10 bases map to TRBD2. The V and J ends lost 4 bases and 7 bases, in that order; junction bases with no gene match: 8. The V gene's germline CDR1 is MNHNS and CDR2 SASEGT. CDR3 size: 15 residues. CDR3 in amino acids: CASSVSGRADYTQYF. The CDR3, as DNA: TGTGCCAGCAGTGTCAGCGGGAGGGCCGATTATACGCAGTATTTT.

The gene calls are TRBV9 and TRBJ2-3; 10 nucleotides align to TRBD2. The CDR3 spans 15 residues. The trim removed 2 bases at V and 6 bases at J, leaving 6 bases unmatched. Looked up from germline, CDR1 is SGDLS and CDR2 is YYNGEE. CDR3 nucleotides: TGTGCCAGCAGCGTCCTAGCGGGAGTTGTTGATACGCAGTATTTT. This codes for CASSVLAGVVDTQYF.

This chain joins TRBV19 and TRBJ1-1; 7 positions agree with TRBD1. Trimming took 7 bases from V and 5 from J; bases not matched to a gene: 7. Germline V gene sequence: CDR1 LNHDA, CDR2 SQIVND (reference sequence). This CDR3 has 13 residues. CDR3 sequence: CASKNRGGTEAFF. The CDR3 DNA reads as TGTGCCAGTAAGAACAGGGGAGGTACTGAAGCTTTCTTT.

The chain combines TRBV7-9 with TRBJ1-2; a weak D match, TRBD1 (6 bases). Looked up from germline, CDR1 is SEHNR and CDR2 is FQNEAQ (reference sequence). Trimming shortened V by 5 bases and J by 2 bases, and 15 bases separated the two germline ends. The CDR3 is made up of 15 amino acids. The CDR3 region is CASSGQNYMNYGYTF. For the CDR3, the DNA is TGTGCCAGCAGCGGACAGAACTATATGAACTATGGCTACACCTTC.

The CDR3 loop reads CSASRGGEQYF. CDR3 sequence (DNA): TGCAGTGCTAGCAGGGGCGGGGAGCAGTACTTC. The V and J genes are TRBV20-1 and TRBJ2-7, with D perhaps TRBD1 (6 bases). Germline loops: CDR1 DFQATT, CDR2 SNEGSKA (reference sequence). The CDR3 has 11 residues. Trimming pared 3 bases from V and 7 bases from J, leaving 10 bases between.

The CDR3: CASNSAGYGYGYTF. The CDR3 nucleotides are TGTGCCAGCAATTCAGCAGGGTATGGCTATGGCTACACCTTC. This sequence joins TRBV2 and TRBJ1-2; TRBD1 is a possible D gene (5 bases). Per the germline V gene, CDR1 is SNHLY and CDR2 is FYNNEI. This CDR3 is built from 14 residues. Trimming took 7 bases from V and 4 from J, leaving 16 bases between them.

This rearrangement joins TRBV7-2 to TRBJ1-5; D not resolved. Trimming shortened V by 3 bases and J by 6 bases, and 15 bases separated the two germline ends. The germline gives CDR1 SGHTA, CDR2 FQGNSA. The CDR3 has 15 residues. CDR3 region: CASSFGKGGGQPQHF. CDR3 nucleotide sequence: TGTGCCAGCAGCTTTGGTAAAGGCGGTGGTCAGCCCCAGCATTTT.

This clone came up a few times. The chain is built from TRBV21-1 and TRBJ2-7; the DNA was not used to check the table's D call, TRBD1. TRBV21-1 corresponds to a pseudogene. CDR3 length: 15 residues. CDR3 bases: TGTGCCAGCAGCTGCCAAGGGGGCGCGGGCGACGAGCAGTACTTC. This translates into CASSCQGGAGDEQYF.

The chain combines TRBV2 with TRBJ2-5; 7 nucleotides align to TRBD2. Germline CDR1 reads SNHLY; CDR2 reads FYNNEI. CDR3 length: 14 amino acids. Unmatched junction bases numbered 7, after V lost 4 bases and J lost 5 bases. CDR3 DNA: TGTGCCAGCAGTGTTAACGGGGGGTCTGAGACCCAGTACTTC. This gives the protein CASSVNGGSETQYF.

The V gene is TRBV27, the J gene TRBJ2-7; 10 bases fit TRBD2. Germline loops: CDR1 MNHEY, CDR2 SMNVEV (reference sequence). This CDR3 comprises 16 residues. With 2 bases clipped from V and 5 bases from J, the junction kept 9 bases outside the gene matches. CDR3 loop: CASSLVGSGRSHEQYF. The DNA of the CDR3 is TGTGCCAGCAGTTTAGTCGGTAGCGGGAGGTCCCACGAGCAGTACTTC.

This chain connects TRBV6-7 to TRBJ1-4; D unresolved. TRBV6-7 falls under the ORF class, with uncertain function. The CDR3 runs to 11 residues. V was trimmed by 4 bases and J by 14 bases, leaving 11 bases between them. The CDR3 sequence is CASSSVGNLFF. The CDR3 DNA sequence: TGTGCCAGCAGTTCCGTCGGGAACCTGTTTTTT.

The chain is built from TRBV11-2 and TRBJ2-5; 7 bases are shared with TRBD1. This CDR3 is 15 amino acids long. With 1 base clipped from V and 5 bases from J, the junction kept 7 bases outside the gene matches. Germline V gives CDR1 SGHAT, CDR2 FQNNGV. The CDR3: CASSLVGGREETQYF. CDR3 DNA sequence: TGTGCCAGCAGCTTAGTAGGGGGCAGGGAGGAGACCCAGTACTTC.

J is TRBJ1-1 and V is TRBV29-1, with TRBD1 matching over 7 bases. CDR3 length equals 14 residues. With 4 bases clipped from V and 1 base from J, the junction kept 6 bases outside the gene matches. Looked up from germline, CDR1 is SQVTM and CDR2 is ANQGSEA. For the CDR3, the DNA is TGCAGCGTTGTGGGACAGAGGGAGAACACTGAAGCTTTCTTT. Amino acids: CSVVGQRENTEAFF.

This clone has a single count. The chain is built from TRBV27 and TRBJ2-1; 8 bases are shared with TRBD1. There are 16 residues in the CDR3. Germline V CDR1 and CDR2: MNHEY, SMNVEV (reference sequence). Trimming removed 6 bases from V and 2 bases from J; junction bases left unmatched: 9. CDR3 loop: CASSLGGQGPYNEQFF. DNA for the CDR3: TGTGCCAGCAGCCTGGGCGGACAGGGACCCTACAATGAGCAGTTCTTC.

This clone has more than one count but fewer than ten. V gene TRBV5-6 combines with J gene TRBJ2-1; 7 nucleotides match TRBD2. The CDR3 consists of 13 residues. CDR1 is SGHDT, CDR2 YYEEEE, per germline. With 4 bases clipped from V and 14 bases from J, the junction kept 12 bases outside the gene matches. CDR3: CASSPQMGGQKFF. The CDR3, as DNA: TGTGCCAGCAGCCCACAGATGGGAGGGCAAAAGTTCTTC. Full variable domain (outside the CDR3, taken from reference TRBV5-6 and TRBJ2-1): DAGVTQSPTHLIKTRGQQVTLRCSPKSGHDTVSWYQQALGQGPQFIFQYYEEEERQRGNFPDRFSGHQFPNYSSELNVNALLLGDSALYLCASSPQMGGQKFFGPGTRLTVL.

The rearrangement joins TRBV5-1 to TRBJ2-5; no firm D call. Trimming cost V 4 bases and J 2 bases, with 15 bases left between them. There are 15 residues in the CDR3. The V gene's germline CDR1 is SGHRS and CDR2 YFSETQ. The CDR3 sequence: CASSTGVGRQETQYF. As DNA, the CDR3 is TGCGCCAGCAGCACTGGCGTCGGCAGGCAAGAGACCCAGTACTTC.